The 21 T cell receptor beta chains presented below share a single source sample, sequenced in a study of immune evolution from preneoplasia to lung adenocarcinoma. Libraries were prepared by immunoSEQ multiplex PCR; TCRdb keeps only in-frame clonotypes and omits some of them. This sample has several thousand clones, with over 75% found just once. Specimen: FFPE minimally invasive lung adenocarcinoma tissue. These receptors all come from a person aged 70 to 79 with lung adenocarcinoma.

The chain uses TRBV5-6 and TRBJ1-1; 8 positions agree with TRBD1. The ends lost 3 bases at V and 1 base at J; junction bases unmatched: 5. CDR3 length equals 15 residues. Per germline, CDR1 SGHDT and CDR2 YYEEEE. The CDR3 loop is CASSSGQGRNTEAFF. CDR3 in DNA: TGTGCCAGCAGCTCAGGACAGGGTAGGAACACTGAAGCTTTCTTT.

J is TRBJ2-3 and V is TRBV5-4; D might be TRBD2 (6 bases). This CDR3 has 14 amino acids. Deletions cut 2 bases from V and 2 bases from J, with 9 bases between. Germline lookup yields CDR1 SGHNT and CDR2 YYREEE (reference sequence). The CDR3 region is CASSFAGTTDTQYF. The CDR3 DNA follows: TGTGCCAGCAGCTTTGCGGGGACCACAGATACGCAGTATTTT.

The gene calls are TRBV18 and TRBJ2-1; TRBD1 agrees at 9 bases. Germline CDR1 is KGHSH and CDR2 is LQKENI. The CDR3 length is 15 residues. With V trimmed by 0 bases and J by 3 bases, 0 bases remained unmatched. CDR3 region: CASSPPGQGYNEQFF. The CDR3 nucleotides are TGTGCCAGCTCACCACCGGGACAGGGCTACAATGAGCAGTTCTTC. The full variable domain, its missing parts supplied by reference TRBV18 and TRBJ2-1, is NAGVMQNPRHLVRRRGQEARLRCSPMKGHSHVYWYRQLPEEGLKFMVYLQKENIIDESGMPKERFSAEFPKEGPSILRIQQVVRGDSAAYFCASSPPGQGYNEQFFGPGTRLTVL.

The rearrangement uses TRBV30 and TRBJ1-5; 8 bases line up with TRBD1. Trimming removed 3 bases from V and 7 bases from J; junction bases left unmatched: 11. The germline V gene has CDR1 GTSNPN and CDR2 SVGIG (reference sequence). The CDR3 length is 15 residues. The CDR3 loop reads CAWSPPRGLGQPQHF. DNA of the CDR3: TGTGCCTGGAGCCCACCCAGGGGGCTTGGGCAGCCCCAGCATTTT.

The chain employs TRBV18 and TRBJ1-5; D perhaps matches TRBD1 (5 bases). Trimming shortened V by 4 bases and J by 3 bases, and 13 bases separated the two germline ends. From germline, CDR1 is KGHSH and CDR2 LQKENI. CDR3 length: 15 amino acids. Here the CDR3 DNA reads TGTGCCAGCTCACGCGGGGCACCGACCAATCAGCCCCAGCATTTT. Protein product: CASSRGAPTNQPQHF. Using reference TRBV18 and TRBJ1-5 for the parts outside the CDR3, the full variable domain is NAGVMQNPRHLVRRRGQEARLRCSPMKGHSHVYWYRQLPEEGLKFMVYLQKENIIDESGMPKERFSAEFPKEGPSILRIQQVVRGDSAAYFCASSRGAPTNQPQHFGDGTRLSIL.

The rearrangement uses TRBV5-8 and TRBJ1-2, with D possibly matching TRBD1 (5 bases). The CDR3 is 14 amino acids. Germline loops: CDR1 SGHTS, CDR2 YDEGEE. The V and J ends lost 4 bases and 4 bases respectively, with 14 bases between them. The CDR3 region has the DNA TGTGCCAGCAGCCGGGGACCAAATGCCTATGGCTACACCTTC. This codes for CASSRGPNAYGYTF. The full variable domain, in which reference TRBV5-8 and TRBJ1-2 provide the parts outside the CDR3, is EAGVTQSPTHLIKTRGQQATLRCSPISGHTSVYWYQQALGLGLQFLLWYDEGEERNRGNFPPRFSGRQFPNYSSELNVNALELEDSALYLCASSRGPNAYGYTFGSGTRLTVV.

J is TRBJ2-2 and V is TRBV7-8; 10 nucleotides match TRBD1. With 5 bases clipped from V and 5 bases from J, the junction kept 8 bases outside the gene matches. The CDR3 length is 16 residues. The germline V gene has CDR1 SGHVS and CDR2 FQNEAQ. The CDR3 sequence: CASSGRQGARTGELFF. The CDR3 DNA reads as TGTGCCAGCAGCGGCCGACAGGGGGCGAGGACCGGGGAGCTGTTTTTT.

The rearrangement joins TRBV9 to TRBJ2-1, with D perhaps being TRBD1 or TRBD2 (6 bases each). CDR1 is SGDLS and CDR2 is YYNGEE in the germline V gene. The CDR3 has 15 residues. V lost 0 bases and J 3 bases, leaving 10 bases between the germline ends. This CDR3 reads CASSVGGAGYNEQFF. CDR3 sequence (DNA): TGTGCCAGCAGCGTAGGGGGGGCAGGCTACAATGAGCAGTTCTTC.

This clone rates as medium-sized. This chain links TRBV5-1 with TRBJ1-4; 7 bases agree with TRBD1. CDR3 size: 14 residues. Per germline, CDR1 SGHRS and CDR2 YFSETQ. V was pared by 2 bases and J by 4 bases, with 2 bases of the junction left unmatched. The CDR3 DNA reads TGCGCCAGCAGCTTCGGGACAGATAATGAAAAACTGTTTTTT. This encodes CASSFGTDNEKLFF.

The CDR3 sequence: CASGLPTGAGELFF. CDR3 DNA: TGTGCTAGTGGTTTGCCAACGGGGGCCGGGGAGCTGTTTTTT. The V gene is TRBV12-5, the J gene TRBJ2-2, with a possible D match to TRBD2 (6 bases). V lost 2 bases, J lost 6 bases, and 10 bases lay in between. The V gene's germline CDR1 is LGHNT and CDR2 FRNRAP. The CDR3 spans 14 residues.

The chain is built from TRBV28 and TRBJ1-3; 7 bases map to TRBD1. V shed 6 bases, J shed 2 bases, and the junction held 1 base outside the gene matches. CDR1 MDHEN and CDR2 SYDVKM come from the germline V gene. This CDR3 spans 13 amino acids. CDR3 DNA: TGTGCCAGCAGCGGGACAGCTGGAAACACCATATATTTT. Translation: CASSGTAGNTIYF.

This chain uses TRBV20-1 with TRBJ2-1; D might be TRBD1 (5 bases). The V end lost 3 bases, the J end lost 10 bases, and 10 bases lay between the germline ends. Germline CDR1 DFQATT, CDR2 SNEGSKA (reference sequence). CDR3 length: 11 residues. CDR3 sequence (DNA): TGCAGTGCTAGTAAAGGACACGAGCAGTTCTTC. This codes for CSASKGHEQFF.

The table lists this clone with a few counts. The rearrangement uses TRBV7-9 and TRBJ2-3, with a tentative D call TRBD2 (6 bases). The V gene's germline CDR1 is SEHNR and CDR2 FQNEAQ (reference sequence). Between the trimmed V and J ends, which lost 6 bases and 6 bases, there was a span of 19 bases. The length of the CDR3 is 15 residues. The CDR3 DNA is TGTGCCAGCAGGAATGGGGCGGGGCCGTGGGATACGCAGTATTTT. Translation: CASRNGAGPWDTQYF.

The chain couples TRBV7-8 to TRBJ1-4; D perhaps matches TRBD1 (5 bases). The CDR3 sequence is 16 residues long. The germline gives CDR1 SGHVS, CDR2 FQNEAQ. V lost 5 bases and J 5 bases, leaving 18 bases between the germline ends. This CDR3 is CASSRLGGGRNEKLFF. The CDR3, as DNA: TGTGCCAGCAGCCGATTGGGGGGAGGGCGGAATGAAAAACTGTTTTTT.

In the case of this clone: One end of the junction fails to match germline, which may point to a read error. The rearrangement links TRBV7-7 to TRBJ2-5; 7 bases match TRBD2. The CDR3 contains 14 residues. CDR1 SSHAT and CDR2 FNYEAQ come from the germline V gene (reference sequence). The CDR3 region has the DNA TGTGCTAGCAGCCCCGGGGGAGGGGCAAAGACCCAGTACTTC. It specifies CASSPGGGAKTQYF. The variable domain in full, completed from reference TRBV7-7 and TRBJ2-5, reads GAGVSQSPRYKVTKRGQDVTLRCDPISSHATLYWYQQALGQGPEFLTYFNYEAQPDKSGLPSDRFSAERPEGSISTLTIQRTEQRDSAMYRCASSPGGGAKTQYFGPGTRLLVL.

J is TRBJ2-7 and V is TRBV2, with TRBD2 matching over 8 bases. V gave up 7 bases and J gave up 0 bases; unmatched junction bases: 11. The CDR3 runs 16 residues. Germline lookup yields CDR1 SNHLY and CDR2 FYNNEI. The CDR3 here is CASTEREGLLSYEQYF. The CDR3 nucleotides read TGTGCCAGCACCGAACGGGAGGGCCTTCTCTCCTACGAGCAGTACTTC.

V is TRBV6-1 and J is TRBJ1-6; D is perhaps TRBD1 (5 bases). The CDR3 runs to 14 residues. The germline V and J ends were trimmed by 2 bases and 6 bases, with 8 bases remaining between them. The germline V gene encodes CDR1 MNHNS and CDR2 SASEGT. CDR3 coding DNA: TGTGCCAGCAGTGAAAGGGACGGTAATTCACCCCTCCACTTT. Translated: CASSERDGNSPLHF.

This sequence joins TRBV19 and TRBJ2-7; TRBD2 might be the D (6 bases). Deletions cut 3 bases from V and 6 bases from J, with 9 bases between. The germline V gene encodes CDR1 LNHDA and CDR2 SQIVND (reference sequence). CDR3 length equals 12 residues. CDR3 in amino acids: CASSIGGSEQYF. CDR3 sequence (DNA): TGTGCCAGTAGTATCGGGGGAAGCGAGCAGTACTTC.

The chain has TRBV5-1 and TRBJ1-1, with D hard to call. Germline V gives CDR1 SGHRS, CDR2 YFSETQ. There are 13 residues in the CDR3. The V and J ends lost 0 bases and 4 bases respectively, with 7 bases between them. CDR3 loop: CASSLEPGTEAFF. The CDR3 DNA sequence: TGCGCCAGCAGCTTGGAGCCGGGCACTGAAGCTTTCTTT.

This clone was recorded only once. V is TRBV5-6 and J is TRBJ2-5, with 7 bases aligning to TRBD2. Losses at the gene ends were 7 bases for V and 9 bases for J; bases not matched to a gene: 9. The CDR3 runs to 12 residues. CDR1 and CDR2 (germline): SGHDT, YYEEEE. CDR3 amino acids: CASFSSAGAQYF. CDR3 bases: TGTGCCAGCTTCTCCTCTGCGGGGGCCCAGTACTTC.

V is TRBV12-5 and J is TRBJ1-3; D remains unclear. The CDR3 runs to 14 residues. Between the trimmed V and J ends, which lost 3 bases and 2 bases, there was a span of 8 bases. The germline gives CDR1 LGHNT, CDR2 FRNRAP. The chain's CDR3 is CASGFGGPGNTIYF. CDR3 in DNA: TGTGCTAGTGGTTTCGGAGGACCTGGAAACACCATATATTTT.